This TCR beta chain is from a study of T cells in localized non-small cell lung cancer. The CDR3 consists of 14 residues. V was cut by 0 bases and J by 5 bases, with 10 bases left in between. The V gene's germline CDR1 is LNHNV and CDR2 YYDKDF (reference sequence). Clones were sequenced by immunoSEQ multiplex PCR, and TCRdb holds only the in-frame ones, with some missing. The sample has approximately 52,000 clones; around three quarters are singletons. V and J are TRBV15 and TRBJ1-2; D ambiguous. The receptor's source is a man aged 40 to 69 with stage I squamous cell lung carcinoma. The sequences come from peripheral blood, collected before any cancer treatment. The CDR3 coding sequence is TGTGCCACCAGCAGAGAGAACAGACGGTATGGCTACACCTTC. Protein: CATSRENRRYGYTF.